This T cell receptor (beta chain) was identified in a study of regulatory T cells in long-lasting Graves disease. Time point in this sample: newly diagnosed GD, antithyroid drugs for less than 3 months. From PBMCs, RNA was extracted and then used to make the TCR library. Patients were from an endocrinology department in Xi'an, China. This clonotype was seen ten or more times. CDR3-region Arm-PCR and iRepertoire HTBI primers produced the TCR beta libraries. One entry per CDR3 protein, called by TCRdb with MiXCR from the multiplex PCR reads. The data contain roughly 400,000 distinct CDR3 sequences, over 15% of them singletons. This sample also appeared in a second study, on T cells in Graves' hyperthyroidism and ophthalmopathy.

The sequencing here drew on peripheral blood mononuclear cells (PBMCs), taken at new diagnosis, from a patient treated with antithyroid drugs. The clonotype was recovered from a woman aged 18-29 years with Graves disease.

The CDR3 DNA reads TGTGCCAGACCGGGACTAGCGGGAGGGTTTTCCTACAATGAGCAGTTCTTC. This translates into CARPGLAGGFSYNEQFF. This chain links TRBV27 with TRBJ2-1; 16 bases agree with TRBD2. This CDR3 has 17 amino acids. CDR1 MNHEY and CDR2 SMNVEV come from the germline V gene (reference sequence). The junction had 6 bases not matched to a gene; V was cut back by 9 bases and J by 1 base.